These 10 T cell receptor beta chains were sequenced from one sample in a study of blood T cell repertoires in COVID-19 (dated by TCRdb to 2018 to 2020). Libraries were made using the immunoSEQ multiplex PCR assay. The table comes from immuneACCESS by way of TCRdb, which keeps in-frame sequences with V and J called. Part of the clones is missing from these tables; in studies checked, under half for an unresolved V gene and the rest for unknown reasons. Within this sample are about 69,000 clones, with more than 75% of them counted one time only. The ten largest make up around 29% of the sample. The sequenced sample consisted of peripheral blood. The receptors originated from a human donor in a cohort sampled during active COVID-19.

The rearrangement joins TRBV2 to TRBJ1-5; D is possibly TRBD1 (6 bases). The CDR3 loop spans 15 amino acids. V shed 2 bases and J shed 2 bases, with 10 bases lying between them. Germline V gene sequence: CDR1 SNHLY, CDR2 FYNNEI. The CDR3 DNA sequence: TGTGCCAGCAGTGAAAGGGCAGGGGGCAATCAGCCCCAGCATTTT. It yields the protein CASSERAGGNQPQHF.

The CDR3 here is CASRPGLPGEQYF. CDR3 nucleotide sequence: TGTGCCAGCAGGCCCGGACTCCCGGGCGAGCAGTACTTC. This chain joins TRBV6-5 and TRBJ2-7; possibly TRBD2 for D (5 bases). From germline, CDR1 is MNHEY and CDR2 SVGAGI. Trimming cost V 6 bases and J 6 bases, with 15 bases left between them. The CDR3 contains 13 residues.

This clone was counted only a few times. This rearrangement joins TRBV2 to TRBJ1-1; 7 bases fit TRBD1. This CDR3 comprises 19 residues. With V trimmed by 6 bases and J by 0 bases, 19 bases remained unmatched. Germline V CDR1 and CDR2: SNHLY, FYNNEI. CDR3 sequence: CASREFRGQKIKMNTEAFF. The CDR3 region has the DNA TGTGCCAGCAGGGAATTCCGGGGACAGAAGATTAAAATGAACACTGAAGCTTTCTTT.

The chain links TRBV5-1 to TRBJ2-3; 7 bases line up with TRBD2. The J segment lost 3 bases and the V segment lost 4 bases, leaving 11 bases of the junction unmatched. CDR3 length: 16 amino acids. Germline V CDR1 and CDR2: SGHRS, YFSETQ. This chain's CDR3 is CASSPGAGGMTDTQYF. CDR3 sequence (DNA): TGCGCCAGCAGCCCTGGGGCCGGGGGGATGACAGATACGCAGTATTTT.

This clone appeared a single time. The CDR3 spells CASSRTGQGIGTGELFF. The CDR3 nucleotides are TGTGCCAGCTCACGAACGGGACAGGGGATCGGTACCGGGGAGCTGTTTTTT. J is TRBJ2-2 and V is TRBV18, with 10 bases fitting TRBD1. Germline lookup yields CDR1 KGHSH and CDR2 LQKENI. There are 17 residues in the CDR3. Trimming cost V 4 bases and J 5 bases; bases outside gene matches: 10. The full variable domain, with the rest looked up from reference TRBV18 and TRBJ2-2, is NAGVMQNPRHLVRRRGQEARLRCSPMKGHSHVYWYRQLPEEGLKFMVYLQKENIIDESGMPKERFSAEFPKEGPSILRIQQVVRGDSAAYFCASSRTGQGIGTGELFFGEGSRLTVL.

This clone was observed a handful of times. V is TRBV20-1 and J is TRBJ2-7; D is possibly TRBD2 (6 bases). The V end was cut by 3 bases, the J end by 4 bases, with 16 bases between. The length of the CDR3 is 14 residues. The germline gives CDR1 DFQATT, CDR2 SNEGSKA (reference sequence). The CDR3 sequence is CSASKDYSRYEQYF. CDR3 nucleotide sequence: TGCAGTGCTAGTAAGGACTACTCTCGGTACGAGCAGTACTTC.

The CDR3 loop reads CASSSPGQGDEKLFF. The DNA for the CDR3 is TGTGCCAGCAGTTCTCCGGGACAGGGAGATGAAAAACTGTTTTTT. V gene TRBV27 combines with J gene TRBJ1-4, with 9 bases matching TRBD1. The CDR3 contains 15 residues. Germline CDR1 MNHEY, CDR2 SMNVEV (reference sequence). V shed 4 bases, J shed 6 bases, and the junction held 6 bases outside the gene matches.

The chain employs TRBV30 and TRBJ2-7; 10 bases align to TRBD1. The CDR3 covers 14 residues. Germline V CDR1 and CDR2: GTSNPN, SVGIG (reference sequence). The V and J ends lost 3 bases and 4 bases, in that order; junction bases with no gene match: 6. The CDR3 DNA reads TGTGCCTGGAGCCGGGACAGGGGTGCGTACGAGCAGTACTTC. This codes for CAWSRDRGAYEQYF. The full variable domain, rest sourced from reference TRBV30 and TRBJ2-7, is SQTIHQWPATLVQPVGSPLSLECTVEGTSNPNLYWYRQAAGRGLQLLFYSVGIGQISSEVPQNLSASRPQDRQFILSSKKLLLSDSGFYLCAWSRDRGAYEQYFGPGTRLTVT.

This clone has a single count. The rearrangement joins TRBV15 to TRBJ2-7; 7 bases line up with TRBD1. Germline V gives CDR1 LNHNV, CDR2 YYDKDF (reference sequence). Losses at the gene ends were 0 bases for V and 5 bases for J; bases not matched to a gene: 7. The length of the CDR3 is 15 residues. The CDR3 sequence is CATSRDHHRGNEQYF. DNA for the CDR3: TGTGCCACCAGCAGAGATCATCACAGGGGAAACGAGCAGTACTTC.

This chain uses TRBV6-6 with TRBJ1-5; no firm D call. CDR1 is MNHNY, CDR2 SVGAGI, per germline (reference sequence). This CDR3 is built from 12 residues. V shed 2 bases and J shed 5 bases, with 4 bases lying between them. DNA of the CDR3: TGTGCCAGCAGTTACCCCTATCAGCCCCAGCATTTT. Its translation is CASSYPYQPQHF.